The T cell receptor (beta chain) under discussion was sequenced for a study of immune characterization of retroperitoneal liposarcoma. V lost 1 base and J lost 1; bases outside the gene matches: 2. The CDR3 length is 15 residues. Germline assignment: CDR1 SGHNT and CDR2 YYREEE (reference sequence). In this sample, this clonotype turned up a few times. TCRdb reanalysed the PCR reads using MiXCR and keeps one entry per CDR3 protein. The data show approximately 3,000 distinct CDR3 sequences, approximately 46% seen once. Source material: tumor tissue. This sequence originates from a male donor with retroperitoneal liposarcoma. V and J are TRBV5-4 and TRBJ2-1; 7 bases map to TRBD1. In DNA, the CDR3 is TGTGCCAGCAGCTTGTACAGGGGTTCCTACAATGAGCAGTTCTTC. It specifies CASSLYRGSYNEQFF.